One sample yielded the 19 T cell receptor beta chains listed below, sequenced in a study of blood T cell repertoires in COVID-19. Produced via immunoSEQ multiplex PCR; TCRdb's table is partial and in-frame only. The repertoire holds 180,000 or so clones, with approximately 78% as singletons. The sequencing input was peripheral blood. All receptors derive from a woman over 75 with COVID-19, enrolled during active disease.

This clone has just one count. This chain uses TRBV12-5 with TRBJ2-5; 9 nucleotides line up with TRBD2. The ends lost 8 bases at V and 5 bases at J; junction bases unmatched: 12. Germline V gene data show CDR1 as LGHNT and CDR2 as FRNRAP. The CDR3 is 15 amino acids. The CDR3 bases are TGTGCTAGTTTGTTGACTAGCGGACCGGATGAGACCCAGTACTTC. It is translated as CASLLTSGPDETQYF.

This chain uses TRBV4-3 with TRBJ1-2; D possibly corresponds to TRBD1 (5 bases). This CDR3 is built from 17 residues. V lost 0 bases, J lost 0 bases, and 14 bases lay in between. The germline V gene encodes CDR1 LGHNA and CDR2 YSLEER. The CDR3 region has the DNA TGCGCCAGCAGCCAAGATCCAGACAGTCCGACTAACTATGGCTACACCTTC. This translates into CASSQDPDSPTNYGYTF.

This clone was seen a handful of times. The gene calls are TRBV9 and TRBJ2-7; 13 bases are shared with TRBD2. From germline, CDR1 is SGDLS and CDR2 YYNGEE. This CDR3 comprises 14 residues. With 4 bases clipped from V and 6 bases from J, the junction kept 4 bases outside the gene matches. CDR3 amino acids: CASSKTSGGFEQYF. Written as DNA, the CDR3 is TGTGCCAGCAGCAAGACTAGCGGGGGGTTCGAGCAGTACTTC.

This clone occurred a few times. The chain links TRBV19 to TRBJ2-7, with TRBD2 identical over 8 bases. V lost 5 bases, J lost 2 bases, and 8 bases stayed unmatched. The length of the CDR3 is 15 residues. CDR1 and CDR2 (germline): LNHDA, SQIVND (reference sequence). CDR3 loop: CASSSTPGLAYEQYF. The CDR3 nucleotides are TGTGCCAGTAGTTCGACGCCGGGACTAGCCTACGAGCAGTACTTC.

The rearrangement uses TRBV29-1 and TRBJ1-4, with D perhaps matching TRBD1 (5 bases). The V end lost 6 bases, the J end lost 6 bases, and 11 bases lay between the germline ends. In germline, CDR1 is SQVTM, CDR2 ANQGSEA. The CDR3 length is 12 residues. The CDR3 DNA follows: TGCAGCGTCGCGGGGGGGGATGAAAAACTGTTTTTT. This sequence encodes CSVAGGDEKLFF.

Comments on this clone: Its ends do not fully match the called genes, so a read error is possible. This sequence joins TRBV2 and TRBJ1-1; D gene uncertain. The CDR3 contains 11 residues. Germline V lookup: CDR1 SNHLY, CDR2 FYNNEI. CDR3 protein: CASIWNSEAFF. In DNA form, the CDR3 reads TGTGCCAGCATCTGGAACAGTGAAGCTTTCTTT.

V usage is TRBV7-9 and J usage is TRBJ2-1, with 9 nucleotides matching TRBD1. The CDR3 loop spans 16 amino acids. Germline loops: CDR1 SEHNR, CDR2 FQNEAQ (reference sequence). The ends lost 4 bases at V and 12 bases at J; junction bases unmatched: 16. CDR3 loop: CASSSPGQGAGLGQFF. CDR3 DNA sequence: TGTGCCAGCAGCTCACCGGGACAGGGCGCGGGACTGGGGCAGTTCTTC.

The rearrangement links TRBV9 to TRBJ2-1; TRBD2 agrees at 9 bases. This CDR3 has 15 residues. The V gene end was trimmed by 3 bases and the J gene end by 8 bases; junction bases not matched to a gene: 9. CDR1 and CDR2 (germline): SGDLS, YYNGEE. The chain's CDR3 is CASSAPAGGRDEQFF. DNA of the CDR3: TGTGCCAGCAGCGCTCCGGCGGGGGGGAGGGATGAGCAGTTCTTC.

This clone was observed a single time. The CDR3 sequence: CASSGGPKTGEKLFF. For the CDR3, the DNA is TGTGCCAGCAGTGGGGGCCCCAAAACCGGTGAAAAACTGTTTTTT. The chain carries TRBV2 and TRBJ1-4; tentatively, D is TRBD1 (5 bases). The germline gives CDR1 SNHLY, CDR2 FYNNEI. V lost 4 bases to trimming and J lost 7 bases, with 16 bases between them. The CDR3 sequence is 15 residues long.

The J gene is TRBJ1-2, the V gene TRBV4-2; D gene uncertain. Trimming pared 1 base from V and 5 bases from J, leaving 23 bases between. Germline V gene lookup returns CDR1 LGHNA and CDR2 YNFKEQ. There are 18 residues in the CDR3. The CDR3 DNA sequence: TGTGCCAGCAGCCAAGTAGGTGCTGGGCAGGATGTTCATTATGGCTACACCTTC. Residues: CASSQVGAGQDVHYGYTF.

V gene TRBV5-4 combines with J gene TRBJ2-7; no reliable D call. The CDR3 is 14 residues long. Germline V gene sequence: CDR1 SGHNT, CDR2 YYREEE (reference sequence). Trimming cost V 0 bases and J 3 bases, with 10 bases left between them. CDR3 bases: TGTGCCAGCAGCTTGGGTCTAGTGGGCTACGAGCAGTACTTC. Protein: CASSLGLVGYEQYF.

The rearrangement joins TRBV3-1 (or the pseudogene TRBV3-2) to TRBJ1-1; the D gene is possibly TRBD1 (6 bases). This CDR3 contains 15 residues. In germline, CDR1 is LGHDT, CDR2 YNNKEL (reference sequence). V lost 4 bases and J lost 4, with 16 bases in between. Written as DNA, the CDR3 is TGTGCCAGCAGCCTCCTGACAGGACGAGGCACTGAAGCTTTCTTT. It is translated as CASSLLTGRGTEAFF.

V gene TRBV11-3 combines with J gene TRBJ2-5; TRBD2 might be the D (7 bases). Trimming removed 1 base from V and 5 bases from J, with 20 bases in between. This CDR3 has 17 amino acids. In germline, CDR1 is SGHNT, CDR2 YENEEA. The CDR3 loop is CASSLVTMRGGPETQYF. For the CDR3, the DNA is TGTGCCAGCAGCTTAGTTACTATGAGGGGGGGGCCGGAGACCCAGTACTTC.

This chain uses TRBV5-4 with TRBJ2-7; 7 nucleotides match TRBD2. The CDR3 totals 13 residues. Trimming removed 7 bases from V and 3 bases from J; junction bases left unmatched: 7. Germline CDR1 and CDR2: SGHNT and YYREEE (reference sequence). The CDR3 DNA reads TGTGCCAGCTCGGGGGGAAAACTCTACGAGCAGTACTTC. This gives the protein CASSGGKLYEQYF. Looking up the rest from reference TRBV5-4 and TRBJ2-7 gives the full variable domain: ETGVTQSPTHLIKTRGQQVTLRCSSQSGHNTVSWYQQALGQGPQFIFQYYREEENGRGNFPPRFSGLQFPNYSSELNVNALELDDSALYLCASSGGKLYEQYFGPGTRLTVT.

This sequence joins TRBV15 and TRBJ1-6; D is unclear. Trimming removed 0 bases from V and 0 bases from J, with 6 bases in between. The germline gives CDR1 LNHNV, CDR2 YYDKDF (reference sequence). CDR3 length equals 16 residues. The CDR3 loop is CATSRELSSYNSPLHF. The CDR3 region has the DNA TGTGCCACCAGCAGAGAGTTATCCTCCTATAATTCACCCCTCCACTTT.

CDR3 loop: CASSTSSGEFSYEQYF. The CDR3 DNA reads TGTGCCAGCAGTACTAGCTCGGGGGAGTTCTCCTACGAGCAGTACTTC. This rearrangement joins TRBV27 to TRBJ2-7; D might be TRBD2 (6 bases). The germline gives CDR1 MNHEY, CDR2 SMNVEV (reference sequence). CDR3 size: 16 residues. Trimming took 5 bases from V and 0 from J, leaving 17 bases between them.

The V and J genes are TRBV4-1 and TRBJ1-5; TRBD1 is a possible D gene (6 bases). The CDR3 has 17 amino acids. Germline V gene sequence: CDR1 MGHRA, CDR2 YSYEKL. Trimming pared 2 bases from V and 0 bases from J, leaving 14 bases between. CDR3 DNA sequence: TGCGCCAGCAGCCAATACCACAGGGAAACTAGCAATCAGCCCCAGCATTTT. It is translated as CASSQYHRETSNQPQHF.

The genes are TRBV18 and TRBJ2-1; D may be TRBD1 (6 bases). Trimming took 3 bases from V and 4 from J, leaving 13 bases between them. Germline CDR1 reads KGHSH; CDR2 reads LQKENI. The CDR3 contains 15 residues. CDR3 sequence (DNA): TGTGCCAGCTCACCCCCAGGGGTAGGGTACAATGAGCAGTTCTTC. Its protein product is CASSPPGVGYNEQFF.

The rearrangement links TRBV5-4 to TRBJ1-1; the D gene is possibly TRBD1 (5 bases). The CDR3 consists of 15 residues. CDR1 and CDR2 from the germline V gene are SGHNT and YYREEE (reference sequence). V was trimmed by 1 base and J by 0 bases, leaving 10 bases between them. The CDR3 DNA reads TGTGCCAGCAGCTTGCCCGGACATTTGAACACTGAAGCTTTCTTT. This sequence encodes CASSLPGHLNTEAFF.